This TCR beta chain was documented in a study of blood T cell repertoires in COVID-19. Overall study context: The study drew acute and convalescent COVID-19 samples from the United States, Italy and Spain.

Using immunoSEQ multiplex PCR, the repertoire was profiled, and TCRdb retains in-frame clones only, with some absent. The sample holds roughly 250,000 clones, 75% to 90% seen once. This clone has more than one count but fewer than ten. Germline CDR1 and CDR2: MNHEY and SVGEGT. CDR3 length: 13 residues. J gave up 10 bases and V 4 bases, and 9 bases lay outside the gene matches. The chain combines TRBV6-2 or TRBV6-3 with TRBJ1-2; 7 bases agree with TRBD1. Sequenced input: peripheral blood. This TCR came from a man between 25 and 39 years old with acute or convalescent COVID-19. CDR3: CASSLTGSLSYTF. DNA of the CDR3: TGTGCCAGCAGTTTGACAGGGTCCCTCTCCTACACCTTC.